Each of the 14 T cell receptor beta chains below was sequenced from the same sample in a study of blood T cell repertoires in COVID-19. The data were produced by immunoSEQ multiplex PCR, yet TCRdb's version contains in-frame clones alone and is incomplete. The data show hundreds of thousands of clones, with around nine tenths seen just once and over 1.5% held by the top ten. Specimen: peripheral blood. The receptors stem from a woman younger than 45 with COVID-19, enrolled during active disease.

The chain links TRBV6-5 to TRBJ2-2; no clear D gene. The CDR3 consists of 13 residues. Trimming pared 6 bases from V and 7 bases from J, leaving 12 bases between. CDR1 and CDR2 from the germline V gene are MNHEY and SVGAGI. The CDR3 protein is CASSTTQIGELFF. Here the CDR3 DNA reads TGTGCCAGCAGCACAACCCAGATCGGGGAGCTGTTTTTT.

V is TRBV29-1 and J is TRBJ1-1, with D possibly matching TRBD1 (6 bases). CDR1 is SQVTM, CDR2 ANQGSEA, per germline. This CDR3 is built from 12 residues. V was cut by 3 bases and J by 6 bases, with 11 bases left in between. The CDR3 DNA is TGCAGCGTTGACAGGGGCGACGCTGAAGCTTTCTTT. Protein sequence: CSVDRGDAEAFF.

The chain joins TRBV16 to TRBJ2-1; D gene ambiguous. CDR1 KGHSY and CDR2 FQNENV come from the germline V gene. Trimming cost V 3 bases and J 9 bases, with 9 bases left between them. The CDR3 is made up of 12 amino acids. The CDR3 is CASSHPGPEQFF. The CDR3 nucleotides read TGTGCCAGCAGCCACCCAGGCCCTGAGCAGTTCTTC. The full variable domain, with the rest looked up from reference TRBV16 and TRBJ2-1, is GEEVAQTPKHLVRGEGQKAKLYCAPIKGHSYVFWYQQVLKNEFKFLISFQNENVFDETGMPKERFSAKCLPNSPCSLEIQATKLEDSAVYFCASSHPGPEQFFGPGTRLTVL.

The V gene is TRBV5-3, the J gene TRBJ1-4; D perhaps matches TRBD1 (6 bases). TRBV5-3 is an ORF; its function is uncertain. Trimming shortened V by 4 bases and J by 5 bases, and 21 bases separated the two germline ends. CDR3 length: 17 residues. In DNA, the CDR3 is TGTGCCAGAAGCCGCCGGGACACGGAATCTTTCAATGAAAAACTGTTTTTT. Protein sequence: CARSRRDTESFNEKLFF.

The chain is built from TRBV19 and TRBJ2-5, with a tentative D call TRBD2 (5 bases). Trimming pared 7 bases from V and 2 bases from J, leaving 17 bases between. CDR1 is LNHDA, CDR2 SQIVND, per germline (reference sequence). This CDR3 region has 15 residues. The CDR3 region is CASNLGGGPQETQYF. DNA for the CDR3: TGTGCCAGTAATCTCGGAGGCGGTCCACAAGAGACCCAGTACTTC.

The chain joins TRBV19 to TRBJ1-4; maybe TRBD1 (6 bases). The CDR3 totals 14 residues. Germline V gene sequence: CDR1 LNHDA, CDR2 SQIVND (reference sequence). V was shortened by 4 bases and J by 14 bases, with 20 bases between the two germline ends. In DNA, the CDR3 is TGTGCCAGTAGTACGACCCCCTCTGGCAGGGGCCTGTTTTTT. Translating gives CASSTTPSGRGLFF.

This chain joins TRBV9 and TRBJ1-1, with D uncertain. The CDR3 is 12 amino acids. Germline assignment: CDR1 SGDLS and CDR2 YYNGEE. V lost 0 bases and J lost 8, with 8 bases in between. The CDR3 DNA follows: TGTGCCAGCAGCGTAGGGGCAGGCGAAGCTTTCTTT. It codes for CASSVGAGEAFF.

This rearrangement joins TRBV12-3 or TRBV12-4 to TRBJ2-1, with a tentative D call TRBD1 (6 bases). This CDR3 is built from 13 residues. Trimming took off 5 bases at V and 8 bases at J, with 13 bases between the two ends. The DNA for the CDR3 is TGTGCCAGCAGTATCCAACAGGGTTATGAGCAGTTCTTC. The encoded protein is CASSIQQGYEQFF.

The chain's CDR3 is CAISERSTEAFF. The CDR3 region has the DNA TGTGCCATCAGTGAGAGGAGTACTGAAGCTTTCTTT. The chain recombines TRBV10-3 with TRBJ1-1; D gene ambiguous. CDR3 size: 12 residues. Trimming left V 2 bases short and J 5 bases short, with 6 bases between. Germline loops: CDR1 ENHRY, CDR2 SYGVKD.

This clone was found once. V gene TRBV5-1 combines with J gene TRBJ1-5; 9 nucleotides align to TRBD1. The CDR3 loop spans 16 amino acids. The germline V gene encodes CDR1 SGHRS and CDR2 YFSETQ. Germline trimming cut 2 bases from V and 6 bases from J; bases unmatched to any gene: 9. Here the CDR3 DNA reads TGCGCCAGCAGCTTCCAGGACAGGGGAGGGGGTCAGCCCCAGCATTTT. Translation gives CASSFQDRGGGQPQHF. The variable domain in full, completed from reference TRBV5-1 and TRBJ1-5, reads KAGVTQTPRYLIKTRGQQVTLSCSPISGHRSVSWYQQTPGQGLQFLFEYFSETQRNKGNFPGRFSGRQFSNSRSEMNVSTLELGDSALYLCASSFQDRGGGQPQHFGDGTRLSIL.

The CDR3 protein is CASRQGEGYTF. CDR3 coding DNA: TGTGCCAGCAGACAGGGTGAAGGCTACACCTTC. The chain links TRBV6-5 to TRBJ1-2; maybe TRBD1 (6 bases). This CDR3 is built from 11 residues. CDR1 is MNHEY, CDR2 SVGAGI, per germline. Trimming removed 6 bases from V and 8 bases from J, with 10 bases in between.

The genes are TRBV7-9 and TRBJ1-3; D may be TRBD1 (6 bases). Between the trimmed V and J ends, which lost 5 bases and 3 bases, there was a span of 14 bases. The CDR3 length is 15 residues. CDR1 SEHNR and CDR2 FQNEAQ come from the germline V gene (reference sequence). The chain's CDR3 is CASSPRPGDGNTIYF. In DNA, the CDR3 is TGTGCCAGCAGCCCCCGTCCAGGGGATGGAAACACCATATATTTT.

This clone occurred once. This chain connects TRBV6-4 to TRBJ2-3; no firm D call. Germline CDR1 is MRHNA and CDR2 is SNTAGT. The CDR3 is 13 amino acids. Trimming cost V 3 bases and J 2 bases, with 6 bases left between them. The CDR3 DNA reads TGTGCCAGCAGTGAGGCCAACACAGATACGCAGTATTTT. Translating gives CASSEANTDTQYF.

The V gene is TRBV20-1, the J gene TRBJ2-2; 7 bases are a match to TRBD2. Germline loops: CDR1 DFQATT, CDR2 SNEGSKA (reference sequence). The CDR3 contains 15 residues. After removal of 3 bases from V and 7 bases from J, the junction contained 11 bases not matched to a gene. CDR3 protein: CSASLRGVRGGELFF. CDR3 nucleotides: TGCAGTGCTAGTCTCCGGGGGGTCCGAGGCGGGGAGCTGTTTTTT.